One sample yielded the 12 T cell receptor beta chains listed below, sequenced in a study of cytomegalovirus exposure and HLA in healthy donors. The PCR contained 60 Vbeta and 13 Jbeta primers. Repertoires were generated with immunoSEQ multiplex PCR, while TCRdb's copy carries only in-frame clones and drops some. The sample records 150,000 to 200,000 clones, 75% to 85% being singletons. The sample taken for sequencing was PBMCs. The source is a woman between 50 and 59 years old in good health and CMV-seronegative.

V and J are TRBV10-3 and TRBJ2-7, with 10 bases identical to TRBD1. Germline V gene sequence: CDR1 ENHRY, CDR2 SYGVKD. V shed 6 bases, J shed 3 bases, and the junction held 8 bases outside the gene matches. This CDR3 has 15 amino acids. CDR3 residues: CAIRGQGRGVYEQYF. DNA for the CDR3: TGTGCCATCAGGGGACAGGGGAGAGGGGTCTACGAGCAGTACTTC.

This rearrangement joins TRBV2 to TRBJ2-1; 14 nucleotides agree with TRBD2. Germline V gene lookup returns CDR1 SNHLY and CDR2 FYNNEI. J was trimmed by 6 bases and V by 4 bases; bases with no gene match: 8. The CDR3 is 17 residues long. As DNA, the CDR3 is TGTGCCAGCAGTGCCTACCTGACTAGCGGGGGGGCCAATGAGCAGTTCTTC. The encoded protein is CASSAYLTSGGANEQFF.

The J gene is TRBJ2-3, the V gene TRBV14; D perhaps matches TRBD2 (5 bases). CDR3 length: 14 residues. V was shortened by 4 bases and J by 8 bases, with 16 bases between the two germline ends. CDR1 is SGHDN, CDR2 FVKESK, per germline. This chain's CDR3 is CASSPRVPPGTQYF. CDR3 coding DNA: TGTGCCAGCAGCCCGAGGGTCCCTCCTGGTACGCAGTATTTT.

The rearrangement links TRBV27 to TRBJ1-2; 7 nucleotides match TRBD1. V shed 4 bases and J 4 bases; nucleotides not matched to a gene: 6. Germline-derived CDR1 and CDR2 are MNHEY and SMNVEV (reference sequence). The CDR3 has 14 amino acids. CDR3 sequence: CASSSQGGSYGYTF. The CDR3 nucleotides are TGTGCCAGCAGTTCGCAGGGGGGTAGCTATGGCTACACCTTC.

The rearrangement links TRBV28 to TRBJ2-7; 7 positions agree with TRBD2. This CDR3 is 15 amino acids long. Germline trimming cut 8 bases from V and 0 bases from J; bases unmatched to any gene: 10. Germline V gene data show CDR1 as MDHEN and CDR2 as SYDVKM. The CDR3, as DNA: TGTGCCAGCGTCTTGGCGGCGGGAGACTCCTACGAGCAGTACTTC. Protein product: CASVLAAGDSYEQYF.

V gene TRBV6-5 combines with J gene TRBJ1-2; 8 bases align to TRBD1. Per germline, CDR1 MNHEY and CDR2 SVGAGI. The CDR3 runs to 12 residues. J lost 8 bases, V lost 10 bases, and 9 bases had no gene match. Written as DNA, the CDR3 is TGTGCCACTCGACAGGGGTACGGGGGCTACACCTTC. As protein: CATRQGYGGYTF.

The V and J genes are TRBV5-4 and TRBJ2-1; 11 bases match TRBD2. V was pared by 4 bases and J by 10 bases, with 10 bases of the junction left unmatched. The CDR3 sequence is 15 residues long. Germline values: CDR1 SGHNT, CDR2 YYREEE (reference sequence). CDR3 residues: CASSPQLAGVSEQFF. CDR3 DNA: TGTGCCAGCAGCCCACAACTAGCGGGAGTTTCCGAGCAGTTCTTC.

The genes are TRBV30 and TRBJ2-3; TRBD2 might be the D (5 bases). The CDR3 covers 13 residues. Trimming stripped 2 bases from V and 8 bases from J, with 14 bases between. Looked up from germline, CDR1 is GTSNPN and CDR2 is SVGIG (reference sequence). The DNA for the CDR3 is TGTGCCTGGAGTCCCATCGGGAAGGGTACGCAGTATTTT. Translating gives CAWSPIGKGTQYF.

The chain couples TRBV4-3 to TRBJ1-5, with D perhaps matching TRBD1 (6 bases). The CDR3 runs to 15 residues. V lost 0 bases and J 6 bases, leaving 12 bases between the germline ends. CDR1 and CDR2 from the germline V gene are LGHNA and YSLEER. As DNA, the CDR3 is TGCGCCAGCAGCCAAGATTGGGGGCGAGGTCAGCCCCAGCATTTT. Protein product: CASSQDWGRGQPQHF.

With regard to this clone: This likely comes from a read error, as the CDR3 has no conserved phenylalanine or tryptophan at its end. The limits of the CDR3 on the DNA are not certain, so only TCRdb's listed CDR3 is given. CDR3 sequence: CASSRRDWGTGI. This chain connects TRBV16 to TRBJ1-3; TRBD1, the D gene given by the table, was not confirmed from the DNA. The germline CDR1 and CDR2 sequences are KGHSY and FQNENV. The CDR3 numbers 12 amino acids, ends counted.

V is TRBV5-1 and J is TRBJ1-1; D is ambiguous. CDR1 and CDR2 from the germline V gene are SGHRS and YFSETQ. The CDR3 is made up of 17 amino acids. V was trimmed by 4 bases and J by 0 bases, leaving 19 bases between them. The CDR3 DNA follows: TGCGCCAGCAGCAGGCAGGCACAGAACAATATGAACACTGAAGCTTTCTTT. This gives the protein CASSRQAQNNMNTEAFF. Drawing the rest from reference TRBV5-1 and TRBJ1-1, the complete variable domain is KAGVTQTPRYLIKTRGQQVTLSCSPISGHRSVSWYQQTPGQGLQFLFEYFSETQRNKGNFPGRFSGRQFSNSRSEMNVSTLELGDSALYLCASSRQAQNNMNTEAFFGQGTRLTVV.

This chain links TRBV19 with TRBJ2-6; TRBD1 aligns across 8 bases. With 5 bases clipped from V and 0 bases from J, the junction kept 21 bases outside the gene matches. This CDR3 has 22 amino acids. Germline loops: CDR1 LNHDA, CDR2 SQIVND (reference sequence). CDR3 residues: CASSPRPGQGLIPTSGANVLTF. The DNA of the CDR3 is TGTGCCAGTAGTCCCCGCCCCGGACAGGGACTTATTCCGACCTCTGGGGCCAACGTCCTGACTTTC.